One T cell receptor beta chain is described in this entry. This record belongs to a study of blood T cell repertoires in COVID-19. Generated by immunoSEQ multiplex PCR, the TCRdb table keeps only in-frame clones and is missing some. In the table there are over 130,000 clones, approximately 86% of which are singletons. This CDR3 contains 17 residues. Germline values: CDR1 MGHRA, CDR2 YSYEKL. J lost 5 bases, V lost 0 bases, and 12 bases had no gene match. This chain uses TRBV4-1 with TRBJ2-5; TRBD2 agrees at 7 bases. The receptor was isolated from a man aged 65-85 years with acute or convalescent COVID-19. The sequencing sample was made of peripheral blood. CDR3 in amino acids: CASSQDPSEGGWETQYF. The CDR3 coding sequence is TGCGCCAGCAGCCAAGACCCTAGCGAGGGAGGGTGGGAGACCCAGTACTTC.